This TCR beta chain was captured in a study of blood T cells in healthy people across ages. It was with a sample-barcoded 5' primer and a J-beta primer mix that a second PCR of about 6 to 12 cycles was run. MiXCR was run by TCRdb on the 5' RACE reads, yielding one entry per CDR3 protein. The repertoire holds 730,000 or so distinct CDR3 sequences, with about 42% as singletons. Each sample had at least 7 million PBMCs isolated. The germline V and J ends were trimmed by 5 bases and 7 bases, with 18 bases remaining between them. Germline CDR1 SGHVS, CDR2 FQNEAQ. This CDR3 is built from 14 residues. V gene TRBV7-8 combines with J gene TRBJ2-7, with D perhaps matching TRBD1 (6 bases). This TCR was sampled from a woman aged 55-70 years in good health. Specimen: blood. In nucleotides, the CDR3 is TGTGCCAGCAGCCCGACGACAGGTATTTGGGAGCAGTACTTC. Translation gives CASSPTTGIWEQYF.